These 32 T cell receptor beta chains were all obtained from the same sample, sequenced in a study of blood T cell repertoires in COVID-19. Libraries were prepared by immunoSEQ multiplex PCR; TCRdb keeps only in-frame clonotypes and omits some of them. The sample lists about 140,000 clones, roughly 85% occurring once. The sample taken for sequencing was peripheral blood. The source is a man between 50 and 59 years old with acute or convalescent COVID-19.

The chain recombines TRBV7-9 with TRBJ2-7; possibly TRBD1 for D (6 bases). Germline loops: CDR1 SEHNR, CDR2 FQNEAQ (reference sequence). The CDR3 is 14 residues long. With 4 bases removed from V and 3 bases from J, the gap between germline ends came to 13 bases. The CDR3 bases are TGTGCCAGCAGCTCGATACAGGGCTTCTACGAGCAGTACTTC. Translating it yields CASSSIQGFYEQYF.

This chain's CDR3 is CASTRDPAGANSPLHF. DNA of the CDR3: TGTGCCAGCACCAGGGACCCGGCGGGAGCTAATTCACCCCTCCACTTT. V is TRBV2 and J is TRBJ1-6, with D tentatively TRBD1 (5 bases). Germline lookup yields CDR1 SNHLY and CDR2 FYNNEI. Trimming cost V 7 bases and J 6 bases, with 19 bases left between them. The CDR3 length is 16 residues.

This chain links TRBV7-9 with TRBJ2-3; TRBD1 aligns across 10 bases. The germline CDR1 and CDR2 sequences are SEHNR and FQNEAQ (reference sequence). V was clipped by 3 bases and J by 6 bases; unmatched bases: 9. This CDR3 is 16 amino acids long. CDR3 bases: TGTGCCAGCAGCTTGAGGTCGGGACAGGGGACGGATACGCAGTATTTT. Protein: CASSLRSGQGTDTQYF.

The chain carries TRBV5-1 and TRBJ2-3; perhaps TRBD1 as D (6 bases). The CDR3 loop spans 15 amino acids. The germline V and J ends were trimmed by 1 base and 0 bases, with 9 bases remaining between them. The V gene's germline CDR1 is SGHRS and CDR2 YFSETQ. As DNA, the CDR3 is TGCGCCAGCAGCTTGCGAGGACAGAGCACAGATACGCAGTATTTT. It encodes CASSLRGQSTDTQYF.

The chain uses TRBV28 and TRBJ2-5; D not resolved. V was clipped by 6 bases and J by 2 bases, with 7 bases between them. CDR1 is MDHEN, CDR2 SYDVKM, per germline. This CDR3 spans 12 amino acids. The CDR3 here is CASSTIQETQYF. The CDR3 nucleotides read TGTGCCAGCAGCACTATACAAGAGACCCAGTACTTC.

This chain's CDR3 is CASSPQGGKLFF. The CDR3 bases are TGTGCCAGCAGCCCTCAGGGTGGAAAACTGTTTTTT. The chain is built from TRBV3-1 (or the pseudogene TRBV3-2) and TRBJ1-4; D may be TRBD1 (5 bases). Trimming shortened V by 4 bases and J by 10 bases, and 10 bases separated the two germline ends. The CDR3 has 12 amino acids. CDR1 is LGHDT, CDR2 YNNKEL, per germline (reference sequence).

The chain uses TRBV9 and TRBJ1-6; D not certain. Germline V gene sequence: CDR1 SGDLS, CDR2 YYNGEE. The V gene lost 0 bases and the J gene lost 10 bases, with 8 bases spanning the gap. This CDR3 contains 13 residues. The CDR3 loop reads CASSVVGESPLHF. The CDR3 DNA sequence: TGTGCCAGCAGCGTAGTCGGGGAATCACCCCTCCACTTT.

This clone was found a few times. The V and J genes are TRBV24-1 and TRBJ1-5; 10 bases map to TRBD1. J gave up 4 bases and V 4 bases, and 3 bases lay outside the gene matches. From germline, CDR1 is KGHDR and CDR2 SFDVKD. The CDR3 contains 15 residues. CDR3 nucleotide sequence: TGTGCCACCAGTGAGGGACAGGGGCTTAATCAGCCCCAGCATTTT. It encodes CATSEGQGLNQPQHF.

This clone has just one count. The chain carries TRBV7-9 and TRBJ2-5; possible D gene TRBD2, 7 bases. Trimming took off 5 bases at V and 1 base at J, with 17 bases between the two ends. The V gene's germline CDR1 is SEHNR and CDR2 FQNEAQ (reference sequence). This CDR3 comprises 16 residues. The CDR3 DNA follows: TGTGCCAGCAGCGTACCCCGGGGGGCCATCCAAGAGACCCAGTACTTC. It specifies CASSVPRGAIQETQYF.

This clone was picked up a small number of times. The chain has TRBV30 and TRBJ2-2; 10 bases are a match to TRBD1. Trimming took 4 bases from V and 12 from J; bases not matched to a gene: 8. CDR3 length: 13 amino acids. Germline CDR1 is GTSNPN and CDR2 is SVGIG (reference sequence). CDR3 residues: CAWTDRGRIKLFF. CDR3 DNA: TGTGCCTGGACAGACAGGGGGCGTATTAAGCTGTTTTTT.

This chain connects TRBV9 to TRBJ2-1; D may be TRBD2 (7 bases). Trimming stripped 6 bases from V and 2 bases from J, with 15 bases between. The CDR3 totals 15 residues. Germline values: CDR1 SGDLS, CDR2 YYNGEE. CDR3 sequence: CASNRGGGTYNEQFF. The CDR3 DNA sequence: TGTGCCAGCAACCGAGGGGGAGGGACCTACAATGAGCAGTTCTTC.

The CDR3 coding sequence is TGTGCCAGCAGCCCAAGGGGACTAGCGGGAGGAGAGACCCAGTACTTC. This translates into CASSPRGLAGGETQYF. The chain joins TRBV7-9 to TRBJ2-5; 15 bases fit TRBD2. V shed 5 bases, J shed 4 bases, and the junction held 5 bases outside the gene matches. Germline V gene sequence: CDR1 SEHNR, CDR2 FQNEAQ (reference sequence). The CDR3 sequence is 16 residues long.

The CDR3: CASSLQGGYNEQFF. In DNA, the CDR3 is TGCGCCAGCAGCCTACAGGGGGGCTACAATGAGCAGTTCTTC. The chain joins TRBV4-1 to TRBJ2-1; TRBD1 aligns across 8 bases. CDR1 and CDR2 from the germline V gene are MGHRA and YSYEKL. The ends lost 4 bases at V and 3 bases at J; junction bases unmatched: 2. This CDR3 is 14 amino acids long.

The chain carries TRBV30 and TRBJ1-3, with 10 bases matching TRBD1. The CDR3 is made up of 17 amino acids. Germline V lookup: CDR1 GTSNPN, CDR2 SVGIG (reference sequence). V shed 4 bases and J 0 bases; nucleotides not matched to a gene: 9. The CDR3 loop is CAWNMGQGILSGNTIYF. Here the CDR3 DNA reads TGTGCCTGGAACATGGGACAGGGGATCCTCTCTGGAAACACCATATATTTT.

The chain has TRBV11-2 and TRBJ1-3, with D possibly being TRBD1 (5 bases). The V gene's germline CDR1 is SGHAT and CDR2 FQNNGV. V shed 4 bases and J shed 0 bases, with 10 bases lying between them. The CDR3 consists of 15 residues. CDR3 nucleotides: TGTGCCAGCAGCTCGTCAGGGTACTCTGGAAACACCATATATTTT. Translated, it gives CASSSSGYSGNTIYF.

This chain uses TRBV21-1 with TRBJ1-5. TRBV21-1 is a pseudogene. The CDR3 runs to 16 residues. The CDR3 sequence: CASTSRGLPDNQPQHF. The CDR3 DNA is TGTGCCAGCACCAGTCGGGGACTGCCTGACAATCAGCCCCAGCATTTT.

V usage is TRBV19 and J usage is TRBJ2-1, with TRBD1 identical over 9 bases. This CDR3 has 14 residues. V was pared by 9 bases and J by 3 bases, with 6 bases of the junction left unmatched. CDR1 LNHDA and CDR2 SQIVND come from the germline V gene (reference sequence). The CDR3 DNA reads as TGTGCCAGCTCCCCGGGACAGGGCTACAATGAGCAGTTCTTC. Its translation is CASSPGQGYNEQFF.

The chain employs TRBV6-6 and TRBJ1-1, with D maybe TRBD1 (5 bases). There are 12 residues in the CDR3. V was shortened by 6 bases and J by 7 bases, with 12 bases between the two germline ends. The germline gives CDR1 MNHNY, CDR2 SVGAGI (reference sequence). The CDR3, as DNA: TGTGCCAGCAGCGGCGGGGGTTATGAAGCTTTCTTT. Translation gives CASSGGGYEAFF.

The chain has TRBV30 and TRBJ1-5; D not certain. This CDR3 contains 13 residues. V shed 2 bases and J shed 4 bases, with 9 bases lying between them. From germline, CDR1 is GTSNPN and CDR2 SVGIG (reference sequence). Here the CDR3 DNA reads TGTGCCTGGAGTCGGGCGGGTAATCAGCCCCAGCATTTT. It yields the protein CAWSRAGNQPQHF.

CDR3: CASSPGGQGTYNEQFF. CDR3 coding DNA: TGTGCCAGCAGCCCCGGGGGACAGGGCACCTACAATGAGCAGTTCTTC. The gene calls are TRBV9 and TRBJ2-1; TRBD1 matches at 9 bases. The junction had 7 bases not matched to a gene; V was cut back by 4 bases and J by 2 bases. This CDR3 has 16 amino acids. Germline V gives CDR1 SGDLS, CDR2 YYNGEE. Together with reference TRBV9 and TRBJ2-1, the CDR3 gives the full variable domain: DSGVTQTPKHLITATGQRVTLRCSPRSGDLSVYWYQQSLDQGLQFLIQYYNGEERAKGNILERFSAQQFPDLHSELNLSSLELGDSALYFCASSPGGQGTYNEQFFGPGTRLTVL.

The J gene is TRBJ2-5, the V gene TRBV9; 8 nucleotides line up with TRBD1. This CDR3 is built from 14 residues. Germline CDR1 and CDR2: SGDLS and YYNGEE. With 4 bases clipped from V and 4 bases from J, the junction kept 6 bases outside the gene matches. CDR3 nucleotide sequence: TGTGCCAGCAGCATGACAGGGGCGTCAGAGACCCAGTACTTC. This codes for CASSMTGASETQYF.

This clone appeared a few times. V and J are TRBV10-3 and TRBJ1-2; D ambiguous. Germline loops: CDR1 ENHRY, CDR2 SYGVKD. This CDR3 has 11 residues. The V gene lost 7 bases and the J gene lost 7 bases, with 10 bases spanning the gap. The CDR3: CAITETGGYTF. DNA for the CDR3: TGTGCCATCACTGAAACGGGTGGCTACACCTTC.

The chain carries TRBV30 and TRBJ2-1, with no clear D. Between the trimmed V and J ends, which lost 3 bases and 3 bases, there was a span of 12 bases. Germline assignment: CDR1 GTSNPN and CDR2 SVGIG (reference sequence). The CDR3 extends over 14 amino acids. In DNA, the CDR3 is TGTGCCTGGAGATCCAGTCTTCGCTACAATGAGCAGTTCTTC. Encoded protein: CAWRSSLRYNEQFF.

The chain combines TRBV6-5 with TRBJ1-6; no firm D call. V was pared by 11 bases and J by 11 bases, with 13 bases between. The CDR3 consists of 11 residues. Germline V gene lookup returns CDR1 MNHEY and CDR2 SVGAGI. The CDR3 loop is CADCPRTPLHF. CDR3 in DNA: TGTGCCGACTGTCCAAGGACACCCCTCCACTTT.

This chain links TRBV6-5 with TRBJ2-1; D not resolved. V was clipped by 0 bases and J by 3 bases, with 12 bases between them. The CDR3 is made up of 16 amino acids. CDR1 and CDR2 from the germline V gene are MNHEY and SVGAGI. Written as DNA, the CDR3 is TGTGCCAGCAGTTACTCGGGCAGCCCGATCTACAATGAGCAGTTCTTC. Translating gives CASSYSGSPIYNEQFF.

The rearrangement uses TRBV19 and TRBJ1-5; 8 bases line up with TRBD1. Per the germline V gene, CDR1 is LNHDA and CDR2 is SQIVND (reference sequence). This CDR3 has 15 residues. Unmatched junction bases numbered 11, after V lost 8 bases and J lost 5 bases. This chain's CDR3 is CASGSGQGADQPQHF. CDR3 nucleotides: TGTGCCAGTGGATCAGGACAGGGAGCCGATCAGCCCCAGCATTTT.

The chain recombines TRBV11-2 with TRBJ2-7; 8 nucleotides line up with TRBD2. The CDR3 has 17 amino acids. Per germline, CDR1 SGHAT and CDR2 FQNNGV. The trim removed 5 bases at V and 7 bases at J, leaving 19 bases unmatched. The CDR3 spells CASSLIWGGLGVVEQYF. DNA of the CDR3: TGTGCCAGCAGCCTTATATGGGGGGGACTAGGAGTGGTGGAGCAGTACTTC. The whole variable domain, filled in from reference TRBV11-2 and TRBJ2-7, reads EAGVAQSPRYKIIEKRQSVAFWCNPISGHATLYWYQQILGQGPKLLIQFQNNGVVDDSQLPKDRFSAERLKGVDSTLKIQPAKLEDSAVYLCASSLIWGGLGVVEQYFGPGTRLTVT.

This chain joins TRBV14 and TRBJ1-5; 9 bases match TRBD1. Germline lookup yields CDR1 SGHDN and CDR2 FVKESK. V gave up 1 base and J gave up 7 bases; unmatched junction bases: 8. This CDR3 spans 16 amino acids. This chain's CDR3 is CASSQGGTGGRQPQHF. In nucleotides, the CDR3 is TGTGCCAGCAGCCAAGGGGGAACAGGGGGCCGGCAGCCCCAGCATTTT.

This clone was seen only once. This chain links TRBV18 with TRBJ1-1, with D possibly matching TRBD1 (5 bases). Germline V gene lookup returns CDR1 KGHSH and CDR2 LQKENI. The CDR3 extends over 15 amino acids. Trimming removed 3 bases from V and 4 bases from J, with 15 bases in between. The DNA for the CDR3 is TGTGCCAGCTCACCGGTTCCTCCCAGGGCCACTGAAGCTTTCTTT. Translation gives CASSPVPPRATEAFF.

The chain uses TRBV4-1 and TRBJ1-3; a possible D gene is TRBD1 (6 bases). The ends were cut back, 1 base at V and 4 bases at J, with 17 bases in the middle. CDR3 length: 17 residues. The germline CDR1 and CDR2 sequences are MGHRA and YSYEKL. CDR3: CASSQGGGTVRGNTIYF. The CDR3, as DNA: TGCGCCAGCAGCCAAGGAGGGGGAACAGTGAGAGGAAACACCATATATTTT.

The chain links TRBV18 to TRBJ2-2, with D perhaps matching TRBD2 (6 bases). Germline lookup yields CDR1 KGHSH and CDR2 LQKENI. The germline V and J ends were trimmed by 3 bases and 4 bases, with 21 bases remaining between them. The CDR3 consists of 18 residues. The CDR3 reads CASSPMEPTSGFTGELFF. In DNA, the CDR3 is TGTGCCAGCTCACCGATGGAACCGACTAGTGGGTTCACCGGGGAGCTGTTTTTT.

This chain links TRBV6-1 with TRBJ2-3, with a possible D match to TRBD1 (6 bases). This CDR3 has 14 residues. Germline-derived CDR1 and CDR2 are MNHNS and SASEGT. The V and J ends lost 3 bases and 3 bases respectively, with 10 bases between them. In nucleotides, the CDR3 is TGTGCCAGCAGTGAGGGGGCCGGGACAGATACGCAGTATTTT. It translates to CASSEGAGTDTQYF.